This T cell receptor beta chain was captured by sequencing in a study of Graves' ophthalmopathy and Graves' hyperthyroidism. Broader study findings: Blood also carried most expanded thyroid clonotypes exceeding 0.001 frequency.

Germline V gene sequence: CDR1 SGHAT, CDR2 FQDESV (reference sequence). Between the trimmed V and J ends, which lost 5 bases and 7 bases, there was a span of 11 bases. The CDR3 is 12 residues long. This clonotype was recorded many times. Its antigen is unknown. Presentation of ophthalmopathy in the donors involved moderate-to-severe activity, CAS ≥3, NOSPECS ≥4 and a duration under 3 months. Ineligible for inclusion were patients with other autoimmune diseases, uncontrolled infections, pregnancy or lactation. Out of 9.5 to 10 ml of fresh peripheral blood, PBMCs were obtained. Amplification of TCR beta CDR3 regions used RNA transcripts. HTBI-primed RT-PCR formed the first round, and a multiplex PCR formed the second. Via MiXCR, TCRdb re-called the multiplex PCR reads, giving one row per CDR3 protein. The sample includes approximately 460,000 distinct CDR3 sequences, 13% to 15% seen only once; the top ten take roughly 10%.

Input material: blood. The V gene is TRBV11-1, the J gene TRBJ1-1; D is possibly TRBD1 (5 bases). The TCR sequence derives from a woman aged 30 to 39 with Graves' ophthalmopathy. The CDR3 nucleotides are TGTGCCAGCAGCCAAACAGGACTTGAAGCTTTCTTT. The encoded protein is CASSQTGLEAFF.